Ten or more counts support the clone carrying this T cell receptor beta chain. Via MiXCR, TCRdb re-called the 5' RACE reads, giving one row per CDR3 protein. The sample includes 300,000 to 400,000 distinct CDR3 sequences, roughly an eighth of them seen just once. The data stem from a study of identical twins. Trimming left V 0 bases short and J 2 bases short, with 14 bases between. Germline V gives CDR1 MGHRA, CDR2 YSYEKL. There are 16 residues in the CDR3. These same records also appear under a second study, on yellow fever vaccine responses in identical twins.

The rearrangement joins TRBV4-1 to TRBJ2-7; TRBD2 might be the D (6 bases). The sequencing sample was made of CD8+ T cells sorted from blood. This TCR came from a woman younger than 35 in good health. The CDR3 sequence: CASSQDPGSRPYEQYF. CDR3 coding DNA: TGCGCCAGCAGCCAAGATCCCGGGAGTCGACCCTACGAGCAGTACTTC.